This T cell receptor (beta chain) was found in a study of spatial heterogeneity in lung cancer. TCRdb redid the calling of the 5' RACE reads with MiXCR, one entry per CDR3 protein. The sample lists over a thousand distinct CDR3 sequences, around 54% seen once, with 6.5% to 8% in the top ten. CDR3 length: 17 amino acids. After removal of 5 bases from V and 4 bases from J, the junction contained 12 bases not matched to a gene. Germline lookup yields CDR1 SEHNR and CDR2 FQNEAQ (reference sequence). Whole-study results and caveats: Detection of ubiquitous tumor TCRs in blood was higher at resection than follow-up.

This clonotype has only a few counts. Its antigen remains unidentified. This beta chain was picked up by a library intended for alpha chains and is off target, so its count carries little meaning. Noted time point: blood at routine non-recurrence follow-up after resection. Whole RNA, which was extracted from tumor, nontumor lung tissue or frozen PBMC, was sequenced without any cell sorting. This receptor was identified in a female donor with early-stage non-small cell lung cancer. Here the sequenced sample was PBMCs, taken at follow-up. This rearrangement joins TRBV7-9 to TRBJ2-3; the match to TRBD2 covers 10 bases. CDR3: CASSPRLAGLSADTQYF. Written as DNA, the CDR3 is TGTGCCAGCAGCCCCAGACTAGCGGGCCTCAGTGCAGATACGCAGTATTTT.